The 18 T cell receptor beta chains below come from one sample, sequenced in a study of blood T cell repertoires in COVID-19. Only in-frame clones appear in the TCRdb table, and some are missing; sequencing was by immunoSEQ multiplex PCR. The table lists approximately 52,000 clones, 85% to 90% of them singletons. Sequencing input: peripheral blood. These receptors originate from a man between 65 and 85 years old with acute or convalescent COVID-19.

This sequence joins TRBV7-3 and TRBJ2-3; TRBD1 matches 7 bases. V lost 5 bases to trimming and J lost 1 base; unmatched junction nucleotides: 6. The CDR3 covers 15 residues. In germline, CDR1 is SGHTA, CDR2 FQGTGA. The CDR3 nucleotides read TGTGCCAGCAGCCCAGGACAGGTCGGCACAGATACGCAGTATTTT. It yields the protein CASSPGQVGTDTQYF.

This clone was found a few times. This chain uses TRBV29-1 with TRBJ1-2, with a tentative D call TRBD1 (5 bases). Trimming stripped 2 bases from V and 0 bases from J, with 7 bases between. Germline V gives CDR1 SQVTM, CDR2 ANQGSEA. This CDR3 contains 13 residues. CDR3 DNA: TGCAGCGTTGAAACAGGAGCTAACTATGGCTACACCTTC. Its translation is CSVETGANYGYTF.

The V and J genes are TRBV7-3 and TRBJ2-3, with D possibly matching TRBD1 (7 bases). V gave up 5 bases and J gave up 2 bases, with 14 bases separating them. The CDR3 loop spans 15 amino acids. Germline CDR1 SGHTA, CDR2 FQGTGA. CDR3 loop: CASSPQGGYTDTQYF. CDR3 in DNA: TGTGCCAGCAGCCCTCAGGGGGGCTACACAGATACGCAGTATTTT.

This rearrangement joins TRBV10-2 to TRBJ2-7; perhaps TRBD1 as D (5 bases). This CDR3 is 12 amino acids long. The V end was cut by 4 bases, the J end by 6 bases, with 10 bases between. CDR1 WSHSY and CDR2 SAAADI come from the germline V gene. The CDR3 is CASSVGASEQYV. The CDR3, as DNA: TGCGCCAGCAGTGTTGGGGCGAGCGAGCAGTACGTC.

The rearrangement uses TRBV2 and TRBJ1-5, with no clear D. Germline assignment: CDR1 SNHLY and CDR2 FYNNEI. The CDR3 is 12 amino acids. V gave up 4 bases and J gave up 6 bases, with 7 bases separating them. This CDR3 is CASSGRSQPQHF. CDR3 DNA: TGTGCCAGCAGTGGCCGGAGTCAGCCCCAGCATTTT. Combining the CDR3 with reference TRBV2 and TRBJ1-5 gives the whole variable domain EPEVTQTPSHQVTQMGQEVILRCVPISNHLYFYWYRQILGQKVEFLVSFYNNEISEKSEIFDDQFSVERPDGSNFTLKIRSTKLEDSAMYFCASSGRSQPQHFGDGTRLSIL.

V gene TRBV5-5 combines with J gene TRBJ1-5; the D gene is possibly TRBD1 (5 bases). Germline V gene lookup returns CDR1 SGHKS and CDR2 YYEKEE (reference sequence). Between the trimmed V and J ends, which lost 5 bases and 3 bases, there was a span of 12 bases. The CDR3 totals 14 residues. CDR3 sequence: CASSFDSINQPQHF. The CDR3 nucleotides are TGTGCCAGCAGTTTTGACAGCATCAATCAGCCCCAGCATTTT.

The chain uses TRBV4-1 and TRBJ2-5, with D hard to call. The CDR3 sequence is 11 residues long. Per the germline V gene, CDR1 is MGHRA and CDR2 is YSYEKL. With 0 bases removed from V and 7 bases from J, the gap between germline ends came to 3 bases. CDR3 nucleotide sequence: TGCGCCAGCAGCCAAGATCGGACCCAGTACTTC. Residues: CASSQDRTQYF.

The chain couples TRBV19 to TRBJ2-1, with TRBD2 matching 7 bases. V was pared by 5 bases and J by 4 bases, with 11 bases of the junction left unmatched. CDR1 and CDR2 from the germline V gene are LNHDA and SQIVND (reference sequence). This CDR3 has 16 amino acids. The CDR3 sequence is CASSSRLAAEYNEQFF. CDR3 nucleotides: TGTGCCAGTAGTTCCCGACTAGCCGCTGAGTACAATGAGCAGTTCTTC. The full variable domain, its missing parts supplied by reference TRBV19 and TRBJ2-1, is DGGITQSPKYLFRKEGQNVTLSCEQNLNHDAMYWYRQDPGQGLRLIYYSQIVNDFQKGDIAEGYSVSREKKESFPLTVTSAQKNPTAFYLCASSSRLAAEYNEQFFGPGTRLTVL.

The CDR3 reads CASSYAGNSPLHF. In nucleotides, the CDR3 is TGTGCCAGCAGTTACGCGGGGAATTCACCCCTCCACTTT. The rearrangement joins TRBV6-2 or TRBV6-3 to TRBJ1-6; D not resolved. The CDR3 has 13 amino acids. V gave up 2 bases and J gave up 7 bases, with 6 bases separating them. Germline V lookup: CDR1 MNHEY, CDR2 SVGEGT.

This clone has a handful of counts. The junction departs from germline at one end; a sequencing error may be responsible. The chain links TRBV11-3 to TRBJ2-3; maybe TRBD2 (5 bases). The CDR3 runs 12 residues. Germline loops: CDR1 SGHNT, CDR2 YENEEA. The CDR3 reads CASSLEGPSPDF. The CDR3 nucleotides read TGTGCCAGCAGCTTAGAAGGTCCTAGCCCGGATTTT.

The chain joins TRBV28 to TRBJ1-4; unclear D gene. The germline V gene encodes CDR1 MDHEN and CDR2 SYDVKM. The CDR3 covers 13 residues. Trimming shortened V by 6 bases and J by 5 bases, and 10 bases separated the two germline ends. CDR3 in DNA: TGTGCCAGCAGCCTCACCCTAAATGAAAAACTGTTTTTT. Amino acid sequence: CASSLTLNEKLFF.

This clone was recorded only once. The gene calls are TRBV10-3 and TRBJ2-1, with TRBD2 identical over 10 bases. The CDR3 is made up of 13 amino acids. V lost 2 bases and J lost 9; bases outside the gene matches: 1. Germline CDR1 reads ENHRY; CDR2 reads SYGVKD. The CDR3 region is CAISELAGVEQFF. The CDR3 DNA sequence: TGTGCCATCAGTGAGCTAGCGGGAGTTGAGCAGTTCTTC.

This clone was counted a single time. This chain connects TRBV18 to TRBJ2-1; 7 bases line up with TRBD2. Per the germline V gene, CDR1 is KGHSH and CDR2 is LQKENI. The CDR3 has 15 residues. The ends lost 4 bases at V and 1 base at J; junction bases unmatched: 4. CDR3 sequence reads: CASSLGGGSYNEQFF. The CDR3 DNA is TGTGCCAGCTCACTTGGCGGGGGTTCCTACAATGAGCAGTTCTTC.

This clone was seen only once. The chain uses TRBV9 and TRBJ1-1; the D gene is possibly TRBD1 (6 bases). Germline assignment: CDR1 SGDLS and CDR2 YYNGEE. There are 14 residues in the CDR3. Trimming took off 4 bases at V and 7 bases at J, with 17 bases between the two ends. The CDR3 DNA is TGTGCCAGCAGCCCTTTTGGGGGGGCGGATGAAGCTTTCTTT. This gives the protein CASSPFGGADEAFF.

This rearrangement joins TRBV10-1 to TRBJ1-5; 8 bases are a match to TRBD1. The germline V gene has CDR1 WNHNN and CDR2 SYGVQD (reference sequence). The CDR3 contains 14 residues. Trimming at V came to 6 bases and at J to 2 bases, leaving 3 bases not matched to a gene. CDR3 sequence: CASRRDRCNQPQHF. CDR3 DNA: TGCGCCAGCAGGAGGGACAGGTGCAATCAGCCCCAGCATTTT.

This chain joins TRBV4-3 and TRBJ2-7; TRBD1 is a possible D gene (5 bases). The V gene lost 4 bases and the J gene lost 0 bases, with 10 bases spanning the gap. Germline assignment: CDR1 LGHNA and CDR2 YSLEER. This CDR3 has 14 amino acids. CDR3 loop: CASSRRTFSYEQYF. The CDR3 DNA sequence: TGCGCCAGCAGCCGAAGGACATTCTCCTACGAGCAGTACTTC.

V and J are TRBV3-1 (or the pseudogene TRBV3-2) and TRBJ1-2; D is possibly TRBD1 (5 bases). Germline V gene data show CDR1 as LGHDT and CDR2 as YNNKEL (reference sequence). This CDR3 is built from 15 residues. Trimming took off 4 bases at V and 2 bases at J, with 14 bases between the two ends. The CDR3 coding sequence is TGTGCCAGCAGCCCCCCGGGCAGGGTGAACTATGGCTACACCTTC. Translated, it gives CASSPPGRVNYGYTF.

There are a few counts of this clone. V and J are TRBV5-5 and TRBJ2-7; D unresolved. Trimming took 0 bases from V and 0 from J, leaving 13 bases between them. This CDR3 spans 16 amino acids. Germline CDR1 SGHKS, CDR2 YYEKEE (reference sequence). In DNA, the CDR3 is TGTGCCAGCAGCTTGGGTTGGGCTATTAGCTCCTACGAGCAGTACGTC. Residues: CASSLGWAISSYEQYV.